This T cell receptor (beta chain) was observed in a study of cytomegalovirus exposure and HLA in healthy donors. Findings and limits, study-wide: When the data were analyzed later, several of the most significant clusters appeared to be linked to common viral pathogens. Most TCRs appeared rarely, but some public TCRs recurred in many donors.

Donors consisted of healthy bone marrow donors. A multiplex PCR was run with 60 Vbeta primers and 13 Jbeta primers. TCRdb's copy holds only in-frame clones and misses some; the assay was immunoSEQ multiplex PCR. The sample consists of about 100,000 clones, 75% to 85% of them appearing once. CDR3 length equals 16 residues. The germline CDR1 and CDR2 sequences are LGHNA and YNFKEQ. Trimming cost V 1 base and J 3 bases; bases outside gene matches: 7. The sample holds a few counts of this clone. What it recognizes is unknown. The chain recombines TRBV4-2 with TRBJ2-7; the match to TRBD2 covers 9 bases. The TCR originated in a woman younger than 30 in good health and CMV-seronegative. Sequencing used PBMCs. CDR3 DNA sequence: TGTGCCAGCAGCCAAGGGGTTGGTAGCGGGAGCTACGAGCAGTACTTC. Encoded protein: CASSQGVGSGSYEQYF.